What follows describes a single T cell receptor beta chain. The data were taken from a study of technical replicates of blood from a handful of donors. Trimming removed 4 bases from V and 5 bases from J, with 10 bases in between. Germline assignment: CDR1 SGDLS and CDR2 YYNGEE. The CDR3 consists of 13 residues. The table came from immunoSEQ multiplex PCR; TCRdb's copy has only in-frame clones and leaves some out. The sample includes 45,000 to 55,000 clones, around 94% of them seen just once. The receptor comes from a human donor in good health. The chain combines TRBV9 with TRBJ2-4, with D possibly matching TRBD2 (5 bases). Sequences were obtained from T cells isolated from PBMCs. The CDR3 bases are TGTGCCAGCAGCTCCCGGGGAGAAAACATTCAGTACTTC. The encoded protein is CASSSRGENIQYF. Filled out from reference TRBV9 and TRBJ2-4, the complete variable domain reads DSGVTQTPKHLITATGQRVTLRCSPRSGDLSVYWYQQSLDQGLQFLIQYYNGEERAKGNILERFSAQQFPDLHSELNLSSLELGDSALYFCASSSRGENIQYFGAGTRLSVL.